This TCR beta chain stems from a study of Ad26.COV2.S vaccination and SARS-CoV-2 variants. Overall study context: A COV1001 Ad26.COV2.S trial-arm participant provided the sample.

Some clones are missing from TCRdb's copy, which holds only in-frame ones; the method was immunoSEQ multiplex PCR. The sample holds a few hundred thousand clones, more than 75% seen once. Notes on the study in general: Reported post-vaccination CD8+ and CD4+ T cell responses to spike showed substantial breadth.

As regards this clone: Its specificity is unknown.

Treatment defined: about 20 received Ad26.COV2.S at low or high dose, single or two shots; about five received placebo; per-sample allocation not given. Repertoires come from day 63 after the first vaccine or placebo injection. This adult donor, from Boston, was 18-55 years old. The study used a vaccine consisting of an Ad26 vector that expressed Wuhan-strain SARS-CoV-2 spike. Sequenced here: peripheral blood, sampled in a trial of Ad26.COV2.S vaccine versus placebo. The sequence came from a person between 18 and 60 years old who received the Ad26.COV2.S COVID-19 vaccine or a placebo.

The CDR3 sequence is CSVPQGDDSGANVLTF. CDR3 nucleotide sequence: TGCAGCGTTCCCCAGGGGGACGACTCTGGGGCCAACGTCCTGACTTTC. The V and J genes are TRBV29-1 and TRBJ2-6, with 7 bases aligning to TRBD1. The CDR3 totals 16 residues. J was trimmed by 0 bases and V by 5 bases; bases with no gene match: 7. The germline V gene encodes CDR1 SQVTM and CDR2 ANQGSEA.